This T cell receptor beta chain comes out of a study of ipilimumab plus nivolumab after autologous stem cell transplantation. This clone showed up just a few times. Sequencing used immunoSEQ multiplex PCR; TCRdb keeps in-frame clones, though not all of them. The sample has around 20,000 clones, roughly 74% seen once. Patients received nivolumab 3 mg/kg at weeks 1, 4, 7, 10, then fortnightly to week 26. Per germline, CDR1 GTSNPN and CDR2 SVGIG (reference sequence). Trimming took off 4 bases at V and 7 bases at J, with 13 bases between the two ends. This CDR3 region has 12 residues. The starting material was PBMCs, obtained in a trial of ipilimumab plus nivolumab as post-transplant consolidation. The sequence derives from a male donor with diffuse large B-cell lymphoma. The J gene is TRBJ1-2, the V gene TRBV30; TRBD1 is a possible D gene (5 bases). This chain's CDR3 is CAWNRGISGYTF. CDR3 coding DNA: TGTGCCTGGAATCGGGGGATAAGTGGCTACACCTTC.